Listed below are T cell receptor beta chains from one sample, sequenced in a study of cytomegalovirus exposure and HLA in healthy donors. Generated by immunoSEQ multiplex PCR, the TCRdb table keeps only in-frame clones and is missing some. The sample includes more than 95,000 clones, approximately 16% of them seen just once. Material for sequencing was PBMCs. The receptors derive from a female donor in good health and CMV-seronegative. Each CDR3 is given with its conserved first and last residue. The order of the fields is J gene, clone size, D gene, V gene, CDR3 DNA, CDR3 protein. A D gene is named only where the DNA matches it firmly. Expanded clones are given a class, and other clones once, few, many or no size at all.

J gene: TRBJ2-2; clone size: few; D gene: NA; V gene: TRBV19; CDR3 DNA: TGTGCCAGTAGTCTTGACACAGGGATCACCGGGGAGCTGTTTTTT; CDR3 protein: CASSLDTGITGELFF
J gene: TRBJ1-6; clone size: few; D gene: NA; V gene: TRBV18; CDR3 DNA: TGTGCCAGCTCACGGGGGGAGAATTCACCCCTCCACTTT; CDR3 protein: CASSRGENSPLHF
J gene: TRBJ2-2; clone size: few; D gene: NA; V gene: TRBV7-3; CDR3 DNA: TGTGCCAGCAGCTTAGGGGAGACCGGGGAGCTGTTTTTT; CDR3 protein: CASSLGETGELFF
J gene: TRBJ2-1; clone size: few; D gene: TRBD2; V gene: TRBV5-1; CDR3 DNA: TGCGCCAGCAGCTCGGTAGAACTAGCGGGCGACAATGAGCAGTTCTTC; CDR3 protein: CASSSVELAGDNEQFF
J gene: TRBJ2-5; clone size: many; D gene: NA; V gene: TRBV15; CDR3 DNA: TGTGCCACCAGTCTGGGACTCCAATTGACCCAGTACTTC; CDR3 protein: CATSLGLQLTQYF
J gene: TRBJ2-7; clone size: NA; D gene: TRBD2; V gene: TRBV9; CDR3 DNA: TGTGCCAGCAGCGTCAGCGGGGGGAACTACGAGCAGTACTTC; CDR3 protein: CASSVSGGNYEQYF
J gene: TRBJ2-2; clone size: few; D gene: TRBD1; V gene: TRBV10-3; CDR3 DNA: TGTGCCACTGGGACAGGACCTTCTACCGGGGAGCTGTTTTTT; CDR3 protein: CATGTGPSTGELFF
J gene: TRBJ1-2; clone size: few; D gene: NA; V gene: TRBV28; CDR3 DNA: TGTGCCACCAGAGTTTCGGGCTATGGCTACACCTTC; CDR3 protein: CATRVSGYGYTF
J gene: TRBJ2-7; clone size: NA; D gene: TRBD2; V gene: TRBV7-2; CDR3 DNA: TGTGCCAGCAGCGTGAGCGGGAGAGCCTCCTACGAGCAGTACTTC; CDR3 protein: CASSVSGRASYEQYF
J gene: TRBJ2-5; clone size: NA; D gene: NA; V gene: TRBV5-6; CDR3 DNA: TGTGCCAGCTTGGGGGCCCCAGCGGCCCAAGAGACCCAGTACTTC; CDR3 protein: CASLGAPAAQETQYF
J gene: TRBJ1-1; clone size: NA; D gene: NA; V gene: TRBV5-1; CDR3 DNA: TGCGCCAGCAGCTTGGAAAGGGGAGGTTACACTGAAGCTTTCTTT; CDR3 protein: CASSLERGGYTEAFF
J gene: TRBJ1-5; clone size: few; D gene: TRBD1; V gene: TRBV28; CDR3 DNA: TGTGCCAGCAGTTTGGTGGGACAGGTTAATCAGCCCCAGCATTTT; CDR3 protein: CASSLVGQVNQPQHF
J gene: TRBJ1-1; clone size: few; D gene: NA; V gene: TRBV3-2; CDR3 DNA: TGTGCCAGCAGCCAGGCAGGTTTCTTT; CDR3 protein: CASSQAGFF
J gene: TRBJ2-1; clone size: NA; D gene: NA; V gene: TRBV2; CDR3 DNA: TGTGCCAGCAGTTTCAGGGGGGAAGGGCCTCAGTTCTTC; CDR3 protein: CASSFRGEGPQFF
J gene: TRBJ1-6; clone size: NA; D gene: TRBD1; V gene: TRBV7-8; CDR3 DNA: TGTGCCAGCAGCCGGGACAGGGGCAATTCACCCCTCCACTTT; CDR3 protein: CASSRDRGNSPLHF
J gene: TRBJ2-7; clone size: NA; D gene: TRBD1; V gene: TRBV6-5; CDR3 DNA: TGTGCCAGCAGCGGGGGACAGGGGAACCCTATCGAGCAGTACTTC; CDR3 protein: CASSGGQGNPIEQYF
J gene: TRBJ2-4; clone size: NA; D gene: TRBD1; V gene: TRBV25-1; CDR3 DNA: TGTGCCAGCAGTGAATCCGGGACAGGGATAGCCAAAAACATTCAGTACTTC; CDR3 protein: CASSESGTGIAKNIQYF
J gene: TRBJ2-7; clone size: few; D gene: NA; V gene: TRBV11-2; CDR3 DNA: TGTGCCAGCAGCATCTTCCCCTCCTACGAGCAGTACTTC; CDR3 protein: CASSIFPSYEQYF
J gene: TRBJ2-3; clone size: few; D gene: NA; V gene: TRBV29-1; CDR3 DNA: TGCAGCGCTCCAGCGGGAGATACGCAGTATTTT; CDR3 protein: CSAPAGDTQYF
J gene: TRBJ1-3; clone size: few; D gene: NA; V gene: TRBV30; CDR3 DNA: TGTGCCTGGAGTGTAGCGTTTATCGCTGGAAACACCATATATTTT; CDR3 protein: CAWSVAFIAGNTIYF
J gene: TRBJ1-1; clone size: few; D gene: TRBD1; V gene: TRBV2; CDR3 DNA: TGTGCCAGCATTCTGGTAGGGGGCGCGAGCACTGAAGCTTTCTTT; CDR3 protein: CASILVGGASTEAFF
J gene: TRBJ2-1; clone size: few; D gene: TRBD2; V gene: TRBV5-4; CDR3 DNA: TGTGCCAGCAGCTTGATACTAGCGGGGATCTCCTACAATGAGCAGTTCTTC; CDR3 protein: CASSLILAGISYNEQFF
J gene: TRBJ2-2; clone size: few; D gene: NA; V gene: TRBV5-6; CDR3 DNA: TGTGCCAGCAGCTTCTTCGGCGGCAACACCGGGGAGCTGTTTTTT; CDR3 protein: CASSFFGGNTGELFF
J gene: TRBJ2-5; clone size: NA; D gene: NA; V gene: TRBV7-2; CDR3 DNA: TGTGCCAGCAGCTTAGTCAGAGGTCTCGGAGAGACCCAGTACTTC; CDR3 protein: CASSLVRGLGETQYF
J gene: TRBJ1-4; clone size: few; D gene: TRBD1; V gene: TRBV4-1; CDR3 DNA: TGCGCCAGCAGCCCTCGGGGCAGGGGGCCTGAAAAACTGTTTTTT; CDR3 protein: CASSPRGRGPEKLFF
J gene: TRBJ1-6; clone size: few; D gene: TRBD1; V gene: TRBV2; CDR3 DNA: TGTGCCAGCGGAGGGGGACAGACTAATTCACCCCTCCACTTT; CDR3 protein: CASGGGQTNSPLHF
J gene: TRBJ2-7; clone size: few; D gene: NA; V gene: TRBV5-1; CDR3 DNA: TGCGCCAGCAGCTTCGAGTACGAGCAGTACTTC; CDR3 protein: CASSFEYEQYF
J gene: TRBJ2-7; clone size: few; D gene: NA; V gene: TRBV9; CDR3 DNA: TGTGCCAGCAGCCCAGATGGGAGCCCGGGGGAGCAGTACTTC; CDR3 protein: CASSPDGSPGEQYF
J gene: TRBJ2-7; clone size: few; D gene: NA; V gene: TRBV18; CDR3 DNA: TGTGCCAGCTCACCACTCGGAGGTAGCTCCTACGAGCAGTACTTC; CDR3 protein: CASSPLGGSSYEQYF
J gene: TRBJ2-7; clone size: NA; D gene: NA; V gene: TRBV5-1; CDR3 DNA: TGCGCCAGCACCGGGAGCGGGCCAACCTACGAGCAGTACTTC; CDR3 protein: CASTGSGPTYEQYF
J gene: TRBJ2-7; clone size: few; D gene: TRBD1; V gene: TRBV6-1; CDR3 DNA: TGTGCCAGCAGTGAATTAGGGACAGGGACCTACGAGCAGTACTTC; CDR3 protein: CASSELGTGTYEQYF
J gene: TRBJ1-2; clone size: few; D gene: NA; V gene: TRBV6-6; CDR3 DNA: TGTGCCAGCAGTTACAGCAGGGGCCCCACCCTCTATGGCTACACCTTC; CDR3 protein: CASSYSRGPTLYGYTF
J gene: TRBJ2-7; clone size: few; D gene: TRBD2; V gene: TRBV2; CDR3 DNA: TGTGCCAGCAGTGAACGACGGACTAGCGGTTCCTACGAGCAGTACTTC; CDR3 protein: CASSERRTSGSYEQYF
J gene: TRBJ2-3; clone size: NA; D gene: TRBD2; V gene: TRBV30; CDR3 DNA: TGTGCCTGGAGTTCTAGCGGGGGCACAGATACGCAGTATTTT; CDR3 protein: CAWSSSGGTDTQYF
J gene: TRBJ1-1; clone size: NA; D gene: NA; V gene: TRBV2; CDR3 DNA: TGTGCCAGCAGTTACGGGATGAACACTGAAGCTTTCTTT; CDR3 protein: CASSYGMNTEAFF
J gene: TRBJ2-7; clone size: NA; D gene: NA; V gene: TRBV12-2; CDR3 DNA: TGTGCAAGTCGCTTAGGAGGACAGGGCGGCTCCTACGAGCAGTACTTC; CDR3 protein: CASRLGGQGGSYEQYF
J gene: TRBJ2-7; clone size: NA; D gene: TRBD2; V gene: TRBV7-2; CDR3 DNA: TGTGCCAGCACCGGACTAGCGGCTGACTACGAGCAGTACTTC; CDR3 protein: CASTGLAADYEQYF
J gene: TRBJ1-1; clone size: NA; D gene: TRBD1; V gene: TRBV10-3; CDR3 DNA: TGTGCCATCAGATTTTCAGGGGGAGACACTGAAGCTTTCTTT; CDR3 protein: CAIRFSGGDTEAFF
J gene: TRBJ2-5; clone size: NA; D gene: TRBD2; V gene: TRBV12-5; CDR3 DNA: TGTGCTAGTGGTCTGGGGACTAGCGGGGGCTCGGAGACCCAGTACTTC; CDR3 protein: CASGLGTSGGSETQYF
J gene: TRBJ1-1; clone size: few; D gene: NA; V gene: TRBV6-1; CDR3 DNA: TGTGCCAGCAGTGAGGACCGGGGAGACACTGAAGCTTTCTTT; CDR3 protein: CASSEDRGDTEAFF
J gene: TRBJ2-3; clone size: few; D gene: NA; V gene: TRBV7-3; CDR3 DNA: TGTGCCAGCAGCCCTAGCCGGGGGACAGATACGCAGTATTTT; CDR3 protein: CASSPSRGTDTQYF
J gene: TRBJ2-3; clone size: NA; D gene: TRBD2; V gene: TRBV5-1; CDR3 DNA: TGCGCCAGCAGGAGACTAGCGGGGGGGTTTACAGATACGCAGTATTTT; CDR3 protein: CASRRLAGGFTDTQYF
J gene: TRBJ1-5; clone size: NA; D gene: TRBD1; V gene: TRBV29-1; CDR3 DNA: TGCAGCGTTGAACGGGTAGGGCAGGGGGCGCAAGAAGATCAGCCCCAGCATTTT; CDR3 protein: CSVERVGQGAQEDQPQHF
J gene: TRBJ1-1; clone size: NA; D gene: NA; V gene: TRBV29-1; CDR3 DNA: TGCAGCGTTGAAACTAGATTGAACACTGAAGCTTTCTTT; CDR3 protein: CSVETRLNTEAFF
J gene: TRBJ1-5; clone size: few; D gene: NA; V gene: TRBV7-9; CDR3 DNA: TGTGCCAGCAGCTTAGTCGAAGTTTCGGGAAACAGCAATCAGCCCCAGCATTTT; CDR3 protein: CASSLVEVSGNSNQPQHF
J gene: TRBJ1-2; clone size: NA; D gene: TRBD1; V gene: TRBV9; CDR3 DNA: TGTGCCAGCAGCGCCTGGACAGGGGGCAGGTATGGCTACACCTTC; CDR3 protein: CASSAWTGGRYGYTF
J gene: TRBJ2-7; clone size: few; D gene: NA; V gene: TRBV2; CDR3 DNA: TGTGCCAGCACAGGGGAAGTTGTGGGCGAGCAGTACTTC; CDR3 protein: CASTGEVVGEQYF
J gene: TRBJ1-4; clone size: NA; D gene: TRBD1; V gene: TRBV30; CDR3 DNA: TGTGCCTGGAGCAACAGACAGGGCCGTAATGAAAAACTGTTTTTT; CDR3 protein: CAWSNRQGRNEKLFF
J gene: TRBJ1-2; clone size: few; D gene: NA; V gene: TRBV7-2; CDR3 DNA: TGTGCCAGCAGCCCAAACCCAGGGGCCTCTAACTATGGCTACACCTTC; CDR3 protein: CASSPNPGASNYGYTF
J gene: TRBJ2-7; clone size: NA; D gene: TRBD2; V gene: TRBV9; CDR3 DNA: TGTGCCAGCAGCGTAGACTGGGGAGGCGGGGGGGATCGTGACGAGCAGTACTTC; CDR3 protein: CASSVDWGGGGDRDEQYF
J gene: TRBJ2-1; clone size: NA; D gene: NA; V gene: TRBV7-2; CDR3 DNA: TGTGCCAGCAGGCGGGACAGCTTATACAATGAGCAGTTCTTC; CDR3 protein: CASRRDSLYNEQFF
J gene: TRBJ2-1; clone size: few; D gene: NA; V gene: TRBV28; CDR3 DNA: TGTGCCAGCAGTTTATTTCAGGGCTATGAGCAGTTCTTC; CDR3 protein: CASSLFQGYEQFF
J gene: TRBJ2-7; clone size: NA; D gene: TRBD2; V gene: TRBV4-3; CDR3 DNA: TGCGCCAGCAGCCAAGGGCGGGCGGGAGGACGGGAGCAGTACTTC; CDR3 protein: CASSQGRAGGREQYF
J gene: TRBJ2-7; clone size: NA; D gene: NA; V gene: TRBV7-9; CDR3 DNA: TGTGCCAGCAGACCACCCGGGACACCCCGGTACTTC; CDR3 protein: CASRPPGTPRYF
J gene: TRBJ2-6; clone size: few; D gene: NA; V gene: TRBV9; CDR3 DNA: TGTGCCAGCAGCGTAGATGGACAGCGATCTGGGGCCAACGTCCTGACTTTC; CDR3 protein: CASSVDGQRSGANVLTF
J gene: TRBJ1-2; clone size: few; D gene: NA; V gene: TRBV4-1; CDR3 DNA: TGCGCCAGCAGCCAAGACAGGGGATATGGCTACACCTTC; CDR3 protein: CASSQDRGYGYTF
J gene: TRBJ2-1; clone size: few; D gene: NA; V gene: TRBV6-5; CDR3 DNA: TGTGCCAGCAGTTCGGGACTCCGGGGGTACAATGAGCAGTTCTTC; CDR3 protein: CASSSGLRGYNEQFF